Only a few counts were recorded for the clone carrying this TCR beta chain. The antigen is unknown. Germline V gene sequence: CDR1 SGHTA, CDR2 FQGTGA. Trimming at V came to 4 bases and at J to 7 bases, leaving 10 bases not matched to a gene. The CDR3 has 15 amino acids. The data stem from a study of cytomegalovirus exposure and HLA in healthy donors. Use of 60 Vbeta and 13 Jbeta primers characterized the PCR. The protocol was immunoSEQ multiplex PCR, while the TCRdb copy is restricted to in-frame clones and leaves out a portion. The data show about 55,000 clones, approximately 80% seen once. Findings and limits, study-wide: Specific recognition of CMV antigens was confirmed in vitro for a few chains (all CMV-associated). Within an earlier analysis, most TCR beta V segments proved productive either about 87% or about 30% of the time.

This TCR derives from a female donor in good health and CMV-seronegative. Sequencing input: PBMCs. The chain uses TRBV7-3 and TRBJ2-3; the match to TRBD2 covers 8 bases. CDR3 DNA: TGTGCCAGCAGCTCCGGGACTAGTCTTGATCATACGCAGTATTTT. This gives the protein CASSSGTSLDHTQYF.